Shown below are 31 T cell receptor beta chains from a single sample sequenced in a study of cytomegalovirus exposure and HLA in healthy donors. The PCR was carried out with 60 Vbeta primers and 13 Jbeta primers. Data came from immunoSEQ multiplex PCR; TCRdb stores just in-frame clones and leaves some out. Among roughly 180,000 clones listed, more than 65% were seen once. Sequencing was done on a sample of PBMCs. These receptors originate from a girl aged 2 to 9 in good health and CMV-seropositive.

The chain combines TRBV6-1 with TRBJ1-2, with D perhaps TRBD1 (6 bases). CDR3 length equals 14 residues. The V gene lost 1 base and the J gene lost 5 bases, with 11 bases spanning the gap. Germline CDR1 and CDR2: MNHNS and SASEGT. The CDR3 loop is CASSEGARGYGYTF. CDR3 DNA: TGTGCCAGCAGTGAAGGGGCCAGGGGATATGGCTACACCTTC.

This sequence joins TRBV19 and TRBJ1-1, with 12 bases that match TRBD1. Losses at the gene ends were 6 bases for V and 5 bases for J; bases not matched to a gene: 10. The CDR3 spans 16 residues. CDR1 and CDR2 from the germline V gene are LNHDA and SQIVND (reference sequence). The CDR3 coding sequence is TGTGCCAGTAGCCCCCGGGACAGGGGGCATGGTACTGAAGCTTTCTTT. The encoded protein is CASSPRDRGHGTEAFF.

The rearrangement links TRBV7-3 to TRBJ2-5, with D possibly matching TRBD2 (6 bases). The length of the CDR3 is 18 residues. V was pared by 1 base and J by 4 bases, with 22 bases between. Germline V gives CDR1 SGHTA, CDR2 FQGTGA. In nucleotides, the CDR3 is TGTGCCAGCAGCTTAATTGCGGGGCCGGCGGCCCGGGGAGAGACCCAGTACTTC. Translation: CASSLIAGPAARGETQYF.

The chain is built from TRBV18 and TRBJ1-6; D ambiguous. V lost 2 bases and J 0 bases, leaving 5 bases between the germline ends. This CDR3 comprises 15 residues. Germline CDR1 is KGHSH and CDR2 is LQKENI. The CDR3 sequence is CASSPESSYNSPLHF. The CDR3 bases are TGTGCCAGCTCACCAGAGAGCTCCTATAATTCACCCCTCCACTTT.

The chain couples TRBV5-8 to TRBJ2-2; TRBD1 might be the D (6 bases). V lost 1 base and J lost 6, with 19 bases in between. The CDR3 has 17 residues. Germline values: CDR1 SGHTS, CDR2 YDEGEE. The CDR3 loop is CASSLYGQGSRAGELFF. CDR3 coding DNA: TGTGCCAGCAGCTTGTATGGTCAGGGGTCGCGTGCCGGGGAGCTGTTTTTT.

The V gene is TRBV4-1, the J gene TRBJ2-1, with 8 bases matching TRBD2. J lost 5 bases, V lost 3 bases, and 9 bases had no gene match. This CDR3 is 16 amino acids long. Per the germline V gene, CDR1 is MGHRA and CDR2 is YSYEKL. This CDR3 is CASSHKSGSSNNEQFF. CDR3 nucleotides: TGCGCCAGCAGCCACAAAAGCGGGAGTTCGAACAATGAGCAGTTCTTC.

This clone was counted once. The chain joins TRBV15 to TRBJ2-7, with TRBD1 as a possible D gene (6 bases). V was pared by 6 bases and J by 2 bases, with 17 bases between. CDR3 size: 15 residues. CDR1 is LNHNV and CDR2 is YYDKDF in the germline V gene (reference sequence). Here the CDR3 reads CATSTTGTLAYEQYF. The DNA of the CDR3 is TGTGCCACCAGTACGACCGGGACATTGGCCTACGAGCAGTACTTC.

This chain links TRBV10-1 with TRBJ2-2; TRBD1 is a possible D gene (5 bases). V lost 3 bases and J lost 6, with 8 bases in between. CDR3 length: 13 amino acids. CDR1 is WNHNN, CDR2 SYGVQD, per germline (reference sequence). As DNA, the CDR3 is TGCGCCAGCAGTGACAGGGAATCCGGGGAGCTGTTTTTT. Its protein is CASSDRESGELFF.

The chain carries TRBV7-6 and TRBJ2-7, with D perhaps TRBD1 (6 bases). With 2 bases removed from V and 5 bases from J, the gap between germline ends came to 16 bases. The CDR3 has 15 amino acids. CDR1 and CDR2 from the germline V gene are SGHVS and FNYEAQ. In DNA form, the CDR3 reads TGTGCCAGCAGCTTAAGTATCAGGGGCCTGAACGAGCAGTACTTC. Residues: CASSLSIRGLNEQYF.

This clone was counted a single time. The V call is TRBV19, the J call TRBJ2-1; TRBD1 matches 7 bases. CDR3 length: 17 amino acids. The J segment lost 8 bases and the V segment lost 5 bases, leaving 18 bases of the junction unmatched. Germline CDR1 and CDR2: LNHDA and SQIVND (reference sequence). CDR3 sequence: CASSFPGRTGVKYEQFF. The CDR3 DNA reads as TGTGCCAGTAGTTTTCCCGGCCGGACAGGAGTAAAATATGAGCAGTTCTTC.

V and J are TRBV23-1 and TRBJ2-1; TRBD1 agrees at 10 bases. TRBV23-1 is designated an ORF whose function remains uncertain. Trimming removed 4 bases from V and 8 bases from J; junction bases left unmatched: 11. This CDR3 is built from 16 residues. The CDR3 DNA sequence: TGCGCCAGCAGTCCATTCGGGGACAGGGGTTCCTATGAGCAGTTCTTC. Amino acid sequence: CASSPFGDRGSYEQFF.

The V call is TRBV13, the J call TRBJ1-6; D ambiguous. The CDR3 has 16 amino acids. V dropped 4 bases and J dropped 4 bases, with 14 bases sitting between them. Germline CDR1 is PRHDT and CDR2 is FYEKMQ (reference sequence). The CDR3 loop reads CASSSRTGKYNSPLHF. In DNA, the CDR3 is TGTGCCAGCAGCTCCAGGACGGGGAAATATAATTCACCCCTCCACTTT.

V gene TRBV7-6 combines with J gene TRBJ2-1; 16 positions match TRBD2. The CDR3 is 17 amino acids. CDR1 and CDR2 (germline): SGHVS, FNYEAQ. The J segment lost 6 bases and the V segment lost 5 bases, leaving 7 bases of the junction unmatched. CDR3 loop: CASSKGTSGGVINEQFF. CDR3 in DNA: TGTGCCAGCAGCAAAGGGACTAGCGGGGGGGTAATCAATGAGCAGTTCTTC. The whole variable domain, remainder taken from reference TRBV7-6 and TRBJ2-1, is GAGVSQSPRYKVTKRGQDVALRCDPISGHVSLYWYRQALGQGPEFLTYFNYEAQQDKSGLPNDRFSAERPEGSISTLTIQRTEQRDSAMYRCASSKGTSGGVINEQFFGPGTRLTVL.

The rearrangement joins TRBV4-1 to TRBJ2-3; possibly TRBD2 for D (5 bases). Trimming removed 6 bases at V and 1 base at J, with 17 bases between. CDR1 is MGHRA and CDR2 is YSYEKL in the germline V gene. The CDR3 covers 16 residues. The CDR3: CASRRSSIKGTDTQYF. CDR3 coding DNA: TGCGCCAGCAGGCGGTCTAGCATAAAGGGCACAGATACGCAGTATTTT.

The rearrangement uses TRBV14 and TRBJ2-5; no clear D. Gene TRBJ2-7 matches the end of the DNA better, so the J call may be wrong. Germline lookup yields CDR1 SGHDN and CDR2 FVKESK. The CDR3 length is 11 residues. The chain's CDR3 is CASSQFYEQYF. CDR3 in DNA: TGTGCCAGCAGCCAATTCTACGAGCAGTACTTC.

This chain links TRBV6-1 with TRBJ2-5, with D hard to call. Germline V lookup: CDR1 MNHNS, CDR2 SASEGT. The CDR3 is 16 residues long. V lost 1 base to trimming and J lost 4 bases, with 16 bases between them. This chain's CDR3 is CASSEETARYPETQYF. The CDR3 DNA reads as TGTGCCAGCAGTGAAGAGACGGCGAGGTACCCAGAGACCCAGTACTTC.

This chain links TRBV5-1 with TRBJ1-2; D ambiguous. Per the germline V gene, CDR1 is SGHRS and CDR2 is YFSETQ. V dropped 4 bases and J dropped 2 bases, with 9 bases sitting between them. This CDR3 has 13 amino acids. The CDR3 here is CASSPGANYGYTF. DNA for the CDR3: TGCGCCAGCAGCCCTGGAGCAAACTATGGCTACACCTTC.

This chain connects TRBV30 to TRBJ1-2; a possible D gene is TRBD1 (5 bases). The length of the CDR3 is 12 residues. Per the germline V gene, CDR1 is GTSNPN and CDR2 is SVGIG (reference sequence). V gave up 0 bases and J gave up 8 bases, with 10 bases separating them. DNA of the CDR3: TGTGCCTGGAGTGTAGAAGGGGTCGGCTACACCTTC. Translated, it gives CAWSVEGVGYTF.

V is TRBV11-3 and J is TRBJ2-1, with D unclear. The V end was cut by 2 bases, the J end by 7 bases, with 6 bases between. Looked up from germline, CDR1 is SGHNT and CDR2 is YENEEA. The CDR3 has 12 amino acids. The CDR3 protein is CASSLLHNEQFF. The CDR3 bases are TGTGCCAGCAGCTTATTACATAATGAGCAGTTCTTC.

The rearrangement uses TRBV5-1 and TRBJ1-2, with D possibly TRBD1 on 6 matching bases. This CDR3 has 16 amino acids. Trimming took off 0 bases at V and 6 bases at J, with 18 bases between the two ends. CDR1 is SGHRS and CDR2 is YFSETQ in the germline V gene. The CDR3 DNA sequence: TGCGCCAGCAGCTTGGGGGGGCTTTGGGAAAAGGATGGCTACACCTTC. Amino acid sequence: CASSLGGLWEKDGYTF. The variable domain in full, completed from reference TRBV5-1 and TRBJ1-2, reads KAGVTQTPRYLIKTRGQQVTLSCSPISGHRSVSWYQQTPGQGLQFLFEYFSETQRNKGNFPGRFSGRQFSNSRSEMNVSTLELGDSALYLCASSLGGLWEKDGYTFGSGTRLTVV.

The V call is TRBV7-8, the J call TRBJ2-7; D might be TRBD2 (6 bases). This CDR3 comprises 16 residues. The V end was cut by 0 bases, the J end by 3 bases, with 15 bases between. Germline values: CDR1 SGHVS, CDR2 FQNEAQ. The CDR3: CASSLATGGRLYEQYF. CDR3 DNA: TGTGCCAGCAGCTTAGCGACTGGGGGGAGACTCTACGAGCAGTACTTC.

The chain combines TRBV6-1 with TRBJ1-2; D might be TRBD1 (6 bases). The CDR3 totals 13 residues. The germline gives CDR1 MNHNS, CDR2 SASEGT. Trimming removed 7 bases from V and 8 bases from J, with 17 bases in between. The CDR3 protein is CASTPTGTGGYTF. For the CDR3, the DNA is TGTGCCAGCACCCCTACAGGGACGGGAGGCTACACCTTC.

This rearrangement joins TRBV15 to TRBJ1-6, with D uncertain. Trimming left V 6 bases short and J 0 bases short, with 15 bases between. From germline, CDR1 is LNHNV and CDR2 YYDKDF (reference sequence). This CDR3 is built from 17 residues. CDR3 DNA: TGTGCCACCAGTTCGACAAGGTTGGGCTCCTATAATTCACCCCTCCACTTT. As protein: CATSSTRLGSYNSPLHF.

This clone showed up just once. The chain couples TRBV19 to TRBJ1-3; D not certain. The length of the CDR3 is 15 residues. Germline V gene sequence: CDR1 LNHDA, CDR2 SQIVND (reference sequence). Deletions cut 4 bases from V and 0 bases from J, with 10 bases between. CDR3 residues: CASSRDGNSGNTIYF. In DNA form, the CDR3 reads TGTGCCAGTAGTAGAGACGGGAACTCTGGAAACACCATATATTTT.

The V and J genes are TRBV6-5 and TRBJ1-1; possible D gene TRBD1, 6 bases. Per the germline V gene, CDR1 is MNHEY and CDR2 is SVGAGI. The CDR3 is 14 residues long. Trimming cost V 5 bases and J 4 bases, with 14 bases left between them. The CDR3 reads CASSEDSLSTEAFF. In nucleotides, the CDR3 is TGTGCCAGCAGTGAGGACAGCTTGAGCACTGAAGCTTTCTTT.

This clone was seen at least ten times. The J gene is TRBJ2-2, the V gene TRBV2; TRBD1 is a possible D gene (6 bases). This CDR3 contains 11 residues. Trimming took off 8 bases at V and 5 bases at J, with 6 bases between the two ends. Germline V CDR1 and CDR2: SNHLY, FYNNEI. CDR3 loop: CASQGTGELFF. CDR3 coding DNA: TGTGCCAGCCAGGGGACCGGGGAGCTGTTTTTT.

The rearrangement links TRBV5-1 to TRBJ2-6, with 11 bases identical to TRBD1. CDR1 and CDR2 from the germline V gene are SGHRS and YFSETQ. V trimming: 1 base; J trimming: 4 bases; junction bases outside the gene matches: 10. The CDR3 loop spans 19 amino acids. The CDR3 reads CASSLWAGTGGVGANVLTF. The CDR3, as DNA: TGCGCCAGCAGCTTGTGGGCCGGGACAGGGGGTGTGGGGGCCAACGTCCTGACTTTC.

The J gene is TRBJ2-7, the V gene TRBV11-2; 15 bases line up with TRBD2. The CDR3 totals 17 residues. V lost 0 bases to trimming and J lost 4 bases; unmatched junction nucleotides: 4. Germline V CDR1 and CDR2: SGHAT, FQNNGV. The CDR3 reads CASSLDRTSGGDYEQYF. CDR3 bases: TGTGCCAGCAGCTTAGATCGGACTAGCGGGGGGGATTACGAGCAGTACTTC. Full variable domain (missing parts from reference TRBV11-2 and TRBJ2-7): EAGVAQSPRYKIIEKRQSVAFWCNPISGHATLYWYQQILGQGPKLLIQFQNNGVVDDSQLPKDRFSAERLKGVDSTLKIQPAKLEDSAVYLCASSLDRTSGGDYEQYFGPGTRLTVT.

The CDR3 nucleotides are TGTGCCAGCACCACCCTAGGGACAGGGGTCAGCTATGGCTACACCTTC. It encodes CASTTLGTGVSYGYTF. V gene TRBV27 combines with J gene TRBJ1-2; 10 bases line up with TRBD1. J lost 4 bases, V lost 7 bases, and 12 bases had no gene match. This CDR3 spans 16 amino acids. Per the germline V gene, CDR1 is MNHEY and CDR2 is SMNVEV (reference sequence).

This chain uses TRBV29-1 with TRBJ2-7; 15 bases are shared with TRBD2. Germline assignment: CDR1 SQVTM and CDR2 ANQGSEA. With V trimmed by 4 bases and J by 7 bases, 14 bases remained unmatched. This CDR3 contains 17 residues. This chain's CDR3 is CSVAGLAGGPLREEQYF. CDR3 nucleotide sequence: TGCAGCGTTGCAGGACTAGCGGGAGGGCCTTTAAGGGAGGAGCAGTACTTC.

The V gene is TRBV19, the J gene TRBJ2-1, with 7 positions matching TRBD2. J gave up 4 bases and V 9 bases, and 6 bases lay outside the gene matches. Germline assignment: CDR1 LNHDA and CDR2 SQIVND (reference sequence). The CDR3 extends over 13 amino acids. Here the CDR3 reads CASSGTTYNEQFF. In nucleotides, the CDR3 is TGTGCCAGCAGCGGGACTACTTACAATGAGCAGTTCTTC.